A selection of T cell receptor beta chains follows, all from one sample in a study of blood T cell repertoires in COVID-19. Libraries were prepared by immunoSEQ multiplex PCR; TCRdb keeps only in-frame clonotypes and omits some of them. The profile shows 300,000 or so clones, more than 70% of them singletons. Sequenced: peripheral blood. These receptors were taken from a woman aged 25 to 39 who had recovered from COVID-19. CDR3s include the opening cysteine and the closing phenylalanine or tryptophan. The D gene is left open where the match is weak. For some rows the clone size is stated as once, few or many, or as a class when expanded; others skip it.

cdr3_aa: CATSSLVVERYNEQFF; j_call: TRBJ2-1; v_call: TRBV15; d_call: -; clone_size: few; cdr3_length: 16
cdr3_aa: CASRSSGYEQYF; j_call: TRBJ2-7; v_call: TRBV7-3; d_call: TRBD2; clone_size: -; cdr3_length: 12
cdr3_aa: CASSKRTSGGSAMHIQYF; j_call: TRBJ2-4; v_call: TRBV7-2; d_call: TRBD2; clone_size: -; cdr3_length: 18
cdr3_aa: CASSLSTYEQYF; j_call: TRBJ2-7; v_call: TRBV28; d_call: -; clone_size: -; cdr3_length: 12
cdr3_aa: CASSLQVLSGNTIYF; j_call: TRBJ1-3; v_call: TRBV2; d_call: -; clone_size: -; cdr3_length: 15
cdr3_aa: CASSDTGGSYEQYF; j_call: TRBJ2-7; v_call: TRBV6-4; d_call: TRBD1; clone_size: -; cdr3_length: 14
cdr3_aa: CASSNRYNQPQHF; j_call: TRBJ1-5; v_call: TRBV2; d_call: -; clone_size: -; cdr3_length: 13
cdr3_aa: CASSIATGGNTGELFF; j_call: TRBJ2-2; v_call: TRBV19; d_call: TRBD1; clone_size: -; cdr3_length: 16
cdr3_aa: CASTLRGGPSSGANVLTF; j_call: TRBJ2-6; v_call: TRBV19; d_call: -; clone_size: -; cdr3_length: 18
cdr3_aa: CASSSPASRETQYF; j_call: TRBJ2-5; v_call: TRBV28; d_call: -; clone_size: once; cdr3_length: 14
cdr3_aa: CASTGQPSTDTQYF; j_call: TRBJ2-3; v_call: TRBV2; d_call: -; clone_size: -; cdr3_length: 14
cdr3_aa: CASSLLGATDTQYF; j_call: TRBJ2-3; v_call: TRBV28; d_call: -; clone_size: -; cdr3_length: 14
cdr3_aa: CASRQTGSSYEQYF; j_call: TRBJ2-7; v_call: TRBV3-1/TRBV3-2; d_call: TRBD1; clone_size: -; cdr3_length: 14
cdr3_aa: CASGRLAGGAGELFF; j_call: TRBJ2-2; v_call: TRBV6-5; d_call: TRBD2; clone_size: -; cdr3_length: 15
cdr3_aa: CASSIRDRGSDTQYF; j_call: TRBJ2-3; v_call: TRBV19; d_call: TRBD1; clone_size: -; cdr3_length: 15
cdr3_aa: CASNYGLAGGINEQFF; j_call: TRBJ2-1; v_call: TRBV28; d_call: TRBD2; clone_size: -; cdr3_length: 16
cdr3_aa: CASSWPGQGSYEQYF; j_call: TRBJ2-7; v_call: TRBV28; d_call: TRBD1; clone_size: -; cdr3_length: 15
cdr3_aa: CASSPDRWNTEAFF; j_call: TRBJ1-1; v_call: TRBV9; d_call: -; clone_size: -; cdr3_length: 14
cdr3_aa: CASTDRGAQAFF; j_call: TRBJ1-1; v_call: TRBV2; d_call: TRBD1; clone_size: few; cdr3_length: 12
cdr3_aa: CASRAQGAGYGYTF; j_call: TRBJ1-2; v_call: TRBV28; d_call: TRBD1; clone_size: -; cdr3_length: 14
cdr3_aa: CASSYARGTTSLYGYTF; j_call: TRBJ1-2; v_call: TRBV6-2/TRBV6-3; d_call: -; clone_size: -; cdr3_length: 17
cdr3_aa: CSVEISQLNEQFF; j_call: TRBJ2-1; v_call: TRBV29-1; d_call: -; clone_size: -; cdr3_length: 13
cdr3_aa: CASSLGSRTGNNEQFF; j_call: TRBJ2-1; v_call: TRBV7-3; d_call: TRBD1; clone_size: few; cdr3_length: 16
cdr3_aa: CASSSAYEQYF; j_call: TRBJ2-7; v_call: TRBV2; d_call: -; clone_size: few; cdr3_length: 11
cdr3_aa: CAIKDRFYGYTF; j_call: TRBJ1-2; v_call: TRBV6-4; d_call: -; clone_size: -; cdr3_length: 12
cdr3_aa: CASSPLGGDYNEQFF; j_call: TRBJ2-1; v_call: TRBV7-3; d_call: TRBD2; clone_size: -; cdr3_length: 15
cdr3_aa: CASSVRLSSYNEQFF; j_call: TRBJ2-1; v_call: TRBV5-1; d_call: -; clone_size: few; cdr3_length: 15
cdr3_aa: CASSLFGQGRDQPQHF; j_call: TRBJ1-5; v_call: TRBV7-2; d_call: -; clone_size: -; cdr3_length: 16
cdr3_aa: CASSPGGAGNQPQHF; j_call: TRBJ1-5; v_call: TRBV5-6; d_call: TRBD1; clone_size: few; cdr3_length: 15
cdr3_aa: CASALQGGNQPQHF; j_call: TRBJ1-5; v_call: TRBV6-5; d_call: -; clone_size: -; cdr3_length: 14
cdr3_aa: CAIPRGTGAGYTF; j_call: TRBJ1-2; v_call: TRBV7-8; d_call: TRBD1; clone_size: -; cdr3_length: 13
cdr3_aa: CASSLGGQGYNEQFF; j_call: TRBJ2-1; v_call: TRBV5-1; d_call: TRBD1; clone_size: -; cdr3_length: 15